This T cell receptor beta chain was identified in a study of blood T cell repertoires in COVID-19. At the level of the study: Samples taken during acute and convalescent COVID-19 were collected in the United States, Italy and Spain. Sources were T cells, B-cell-depleted T cells, or PBMCs; the material itself was cDNA or gDNA.

The CDR3 consists of 14 residues. CDR1 is LNHDA, CDR2 SQIVND, per germline (reference sequence). The V gene end was trimmed by 4 bases and the J gene end by 4 bases; junction bases not matched to a gene: 4. One Seattle source followed patients from active infection through their disease course. In the study's own analysis: Using reference gene primer amplification, nucleated cell counts were estimated. Assay: immunoSEQ multiplex PCR; the TCRdb copy retains only in-frame clones and omits some. For V, J and clone size, that table is used; D and trimming come from the DNA. The sample carries around 160,000 clones, around 89% recorded once.

This TCR was sampled from a man younger than 35 with COVID-19, enrolled during active disease. Sequenced: peripheral blood. The chain uses TRBV19 and TRBJ2-3; TRBD1 matches 8 bases. CDR3 in amino acids: CASSKTGEADTQYF. Here the CDR3 DNA reads TGTGCCAGTAGTAAGACAGGGGAGGCAGATACGCAGTATTTT. Filled out from reference TRBV19 and TRBJ2-3, the complete variable domain reads DGGITQSPKYLFRKEGQNVTLSCEQNLNHDAMYWYRQDPGQGLRLIYYSQIVNDFQKGDIAEGYSVSREKKESFPLTVTSAQKNPTAFYLCASSKTGEADTQYFGPGTRLTVL.